This T cell receptor beta chain was sequenced for a study of T-cell reconstitution after alpha-beta-depleted transplantation in children (dated by TCRdb to the mid-2010s). Describing the broader study: Using TCR repertoire profiling, the study followed T-cell immune reconstitution in a quantitative way in children after TCRalphabeta/CD19-depleted allogeneic hematopoietic cell transplantation. Beyond this particular receptor, the publication reports: The apparently early recovery of alphabetaT-cell counts about two months after transplant reportedly depended on only several hundred rapidly expanded clones that came from non-depleted graft cells. In some patients, the high TCRbeta diversity seen at day 60 was put down to recipient T cells and intrathymic progenitors that had survived conditioning. Hyperexpanded clone frequencies declined over subsequent months; after one year, T-cell counts and TCRbeta diversity were mostly attributed to newly produced T cells.

The germline V gene encodes CDR1 LGHNA and CDR2 YNFKEQ. The CDR3, cysteine through phenylalanine, is 15 amino acids long. Only the CDR3 part of the read is kept: 45 bases, read in frame from the first base. A distance of 16 bases separates the germline ends of V and J, which lose 4 bases and 7 bases respectively. On this clonotype: Its antigen target is currently unknown. Base qualities are not provided; no much larger clone lies one nucleotide away.

The sample's treatment or condition label, decoded: allogeneic hematopoietic cell transplantation with graft depleted of TCRalphabeta T cells and CD19 B cells. The children who served as transplant recipients had been given grafts of TCRalphabeta/CD19-depleted allogeneic hematopoietic cells. The library was generated by PCR. Sequencing used an Illumina HiSeq 2500. TCR libraries were prepared with molecular barcoding, using unique molecular identifiers to normalize TCRbeta repertoire quantification. The public reads were run again by TCRdb, first through fastp at Q25 and then through MiXCR, and only productive beta chains were kept. Each CDR3 protein gets just one entry, which takes the most common genes and DNA from the rows behind it. The sample table records some 260,000 distinct CDR3 sequences; 20% to 30% of these occur just once. The ten largest clones add up to about 4.8% of the sample.

This chain is built from TRBV4-2 and TRBJ1-4; no D segment can be confidently identified. Specimen: PBMCs, mostly from graft donor cells, collected 360 days after TCRalphabeta/CD19-depleted stem cell transplant. The TCR originated in a female patient aged 2-10 years who had a stem cell transplant for congenital amegakaryocytic thrombocytopenia, so the T cells may come from the graft donor. The DNA sequence is given as TGTGCCAGCAGCCCCGTGACACGGGGAGGTGAAAAACTGTTTTTT. Its protein reads: CASSPVTRGGEKLFF.